The 28 T cell receptor beta chains given below trace back to one sample, sequenced in a study of shared clonotypes between healthy human individuals. Some clones are missing from TCRdb's copy, which holds only in-frame ones; the method was immunoSEQ multiplex PCR. The profile shows some 2,100,000 clones, about 93% of them singletons. Positive CCR7 selection of CD45RO-negative cells yielded the naive CD8 cells, and terminally differentiated effector memory CD45RA+ cells were excluded. The sequencing input was naive CD8+ T cells from PBMCs. The receptor set was obtained from a man aged 18 to 35 in good health. Some clones in this sample may be carry-over from other donors' samples.

The V and J genes are TRBV15 and TRBJ2-1; 12 bases line up with TRBD2. The CDR3 is made up of 20 amino acids. V shed 2 bases, J shed 0 bases, and the junction held 11 bases outside the gene matches. CDR1 LNHNV and CDR2 YYDKDF come from the germline V gene (reference sequence). CDR3 sequence reads: CATSRKRLAGDPYSYNEQFF. DNA for the CDR3: TGTGCCACCAGCAGAAAAAGACTAGCGGGAGATCCTTACTCCTACAATGAGCAGTTCTTC.

V is TRBV10-1 and J is TRBJ1-2; 8 nucleotides agree with TRBD1. The germline V gene encodes CDR1 WNHNN and CDR2 SYGVQD (reference sequence). Unmatched junction bases numbered 4, after V lost 6 bases and J lost 4 bases. The length of the CDR3 is 13 residues. The CDR3: CASSDGTGYGYTF. The CDR3, as DNA: TGCGCCAGCAGCGACGGGACAGGCTATGGCTACACCTTC.

This clone was picked up one time. The rearrangement uses TRBV7-9 and TRBJ1-1; D not resolved. The V end was cut by 5 bases, the J end by 3 bases, with 10 bases between. The CDR3 loop spans 13 amino acids. Per germline, CDR1 SEHNR and CDR2 FQNEAQ (reference sequence). CDR3 region: CASSGPGYTEAFF. CDR3 nucleotides: TGTGCCAGCAGCGGGCCGGGGTACACTGAAGCTTTCTTT.

This clone has just one count. Other nucleotide sequences in the sample specify the same CDR3. The chain employs TRBV27 and TRBJ2-7; 13 bases align to TRBD2. The CDR3 length is 16 residues. Per the germline V gene, CDR1 is MNHEY and CDR2 is SMNVEV (reference sequence). V trimming: 1 base; J trimming: 2 bases; junction bases outside the gene matches: 2. This CDR3 reads CASSLLLAGGPYEQYF. The CDR3 DNA sequence: TGTGCCAGCAGTTTATTACTAGCGGGAGGGCCCTACGAGCAGTACTTC.

This sequence joins TRBV28 and TRBJ1-4; a weak D match, TRBD1 (6 bases). The CDR3 loop spans 17 amino acids. Germline V gene data show CDR1 as MDHEN and CDR2 as SYDVKM. V lost 4 bases and J 7 bases, leaving 22 bases between the germline ends. CDR3 DNA sequence: TGTGCCAGCAGTTCTCGCGAAGGGTCTGGAGGGGGTGAAAAACTGTTTTTT. This gives the protein CASSSREGSGGGEKLFF.

The J gene is TRBJ2-2, the V gene TRBV27; D may be TRBD2 (6 bases). Germline V gives CDR1 MNHEY, CDR2 SMNVEV (reference sequence). This CDR3 comprises 16 residues. V was pared by 5 bases and J by 3 bases, with 16 bases between. Here the CDR3 DNA reads TGTGCCAGCAGTGTCCGGGACTCGGGGCACACCGGGGAGCTGTTTTTT. Its translation: CASSVRDSGHTGELFF.

This chain links TRBV4-3 with TRBJ2-1, with no clear D. Germline CDR1 LGHNA, CDR2 YSLEER. V shed 0 bases and J shed 5 bases, with 17 bases lying between them. The CDR3 is 17 amino acids. CDR3 amino acids: CASSQDLRSFGNNEQFF. The CDR3, as DNA: TGCGCCAGCAGCCAAGATCTGAGGTCCTTTGGAAACAATGAGCAGTTCTTC.

About this clone itself: Other DNA sequences in this specimen translate into the identical CDR3. This chain joins TRBV5-1 and TRBJ2-7, with TRBD1 identical over 7 bases. V trimming: 2 bases; J trimming: 1 base; junction bases outside the gene matches: 3. This CDR3 spans 14 amino acids. Germline CDR1 SGHRS, CDR2 YFSETQ. The CDR3 DNA follows: TGCGCCAGCAGCTTAGACAGGGCATCCTACGAGCAGTACTTC. The encoded protein is CASSLDRASYEQYF.

CDR3 loop: CASSPKGTYNEQFF. The DNA of the CDR3 is TGTGCCAGCTCACCCAAGGGGACCTACAATGAGCAGTTCTTC. V is TRBV18 and J is TRBJ2-1; weak D call: TRBD1 (5 bases). Germline CDR1 is KGHSH and CDR2 is LQKENI. This CDR3 region has 14 residues. V was cut by 3 bases and J by 2 bases, with 8 bases left in between. Complete variable domain (other parts from reference TRBV18 and TRBJ2-1): NAGVMQNPRHLVRRRGQEARLRCSPMKGHSHVYWYRQLPEEGLKFMVYLQKENIIDESGMPKERFSAEFPKEGPSILRIQQVVRGDSAAYFCASSPKGTYNEQFFGPGTRLTVL.

The chain has TRBV25-1 and TRBJ2-3, with 10 bases identical to TRBD1. The trim removed 4 bases at V and 4 bases at J, leaving 11 bases unmatched. Germline V CDR1 and CDR2: MGHDK, SYGVNS. This CDR3 is built from 17 residues. The DNA for the CDR3 is TGTGCCAGCAGTGCTTTCTATGGGACAGGGGTGGCAGATACGCAGTATTTT. It codes for CASSAFYGTGVADTQYF.

This clone showed up just a few times. CDR3 region: CASSHQGDGTEAFF. CDR3 bases: TGTGCCAGCAGCCACCAGGGAGATGGCACTGAAGCTTTCTTT. The V gene is TRBV7-9, the J gene TRBJ1-1, with D possibly matching TRBD1 (5 bases). This CDR3 has 14 residues. The germline CDR1 and CDR2 sequences are SEHNR and FQNEAQ (reference sequence). V dropped 5 bases and J dropped 4 bases, with 14 bases sitting between them.

The chain recombines TRBV13 with TRBJ1-4; perhaps TRBD1 as D (5 bases). Trimming removed 7 bases from V and 6 bases from J, with 18 bases in between. Germline CDR1 and CDR2: PRHDT and FYEKMQ (reference sequence). This CDR3 comprises 15 residues. The CDR3 nucleotides are TGTGCCAGCAAGTCTTTAGGGGCTCGGGATGAAAAACTGTTTTTT. It yields the protein CASKSLGARDEKLFF.

With regard to this clone: This specimen includes other DNA sequences encoding the same CDR3. This chain links TRBV4-3 with TRBJ1-2; the D gene is possibly TRBD1 (6 bases). V gave up 1 base and J gave up 2 bases, with 8 bases separating them. In germline, CDR1 is LGHNA, CDR2 YSLEER. The CDR3 is made up of 14 amino acids. CDR3: CASSQAQGNYGYTF. In nucleotides, the CDR3 is TGCGCCAGCAGCCAAGCCCAGGGGAACTATGGCTACACCTTC.

The chain employs TRBV6-5 and TRBJ1-1; D gene unclear. CDR3 size: 14 residues. CDR1 and CDR2 (germline): MNHEY, SVGAGI. Trimming took 6 bases from V and 1 from J, leaving 12 bases between them. The CDR3 reads CASSPRGTNTEAFF. The CDR3 nucleotides are TGTGCCAGCAGCCCTCGAGGAACGAACACTGAAGCTTTCTTT.

For the CDR3, the DNA is TGTGCCAGCAGCTCCGGGGTGGGGCGGGAGGTAGGGAATGAGCAGTTCTTC. This codes for CASSSGVGREVGNEQFF. The chain combines TRBV7-7 with TRBJ2-1, with 8 bases lining up with TRBD2. Germline assignment: CDR1 SSHAT and CDR2 FNYEAQ (reference sequence). The CDR3 is 17 residues long. Trimming cost V 4 bases and J 7 bases; bases outside gene matches: 15.

The V gene is TRBV2, the J gene TRBJ1-2; D might be TRBD1 (5 bases). Germline assignment: CDR1 SNHLY and CDR2 FYNNEI. CDR3 length: 16 residues. Trimming shortened V by 4 bases and J by 6 bases, and 21 bases separated the two germline ends. The CDR3 region is CASSALLLTGLNGYTF. The CDR3 nucleotides are TGTGCCAGCAGTGCCCTCCTCTTAACAGGCCTTAATGGCTACACCTTC.

This rearrangement joins TRBV27 to TRBJ1-1; D unresolved. V was shortened by 8 bases and J by 10 bases, with 14 bases between the two germline ends. Germline values: CDR1 MNHEY, CDR2 SMNVEV (reference sequence). CDR3 size: 11 residues. CDR3 sequence reads: CASASQARAFF. The DNA of the CDR3 is TGTGCCAGCGCTTCCCAGGCTAGAGCTTTCTTT.

The chain couples TRBV29-1 to TRBJ1-1; 7 bases fit TRBD1. CDR1 and CDR2 from the germline V gene are SQVTM and ANQGSEA. The CDR3 consists of 12 residues. CDR3 nucleotide sequence: TGCACTGGGGAGGGGGCGGCAAGAGAAGCTTTCTTT. Translated, it gives CTGEGAAREAFF.

The V call is TRBV13, the J call TRBJ2-7; maybe TRBD1 (6 bases). This CDR3 has 15 residues. Germline V gene lookup returns CDR1 PRHDT and CDR2 FYEKMQ (reference sequence). The ends were cut back, 4 bases at V and 0 bases at J, with 13 bases in the middle. CDR3 nucleotide sequence: TGTGCCAGCAGCTCCAGGGGCCAGCCCTCCTACGAGCAGTACTTC. This encodes CASSSRGQPSYEQYF. Combining the CDR3 with reference TRBV13 and TRBJ2-7 gives the whole variable domain AAGVIQSPRHLIKEKRETATLKCYPIPRHDTVYWYQQGPGQDPQFLISFYEKMQSDKGSIPDRFSAQQFSDYHSELNMSSLELGDSALYFCASSSRGQPSYEQYFGPGTRLTVT.

V gene TRBV9 combines with J gene TRBJ1-3; TRBD1 matches at 7 bases. Per the germline V gene, CDR1 is SGDLS and CDR2 is YYNGEE. The CDR3 is made up of 20 amino acids. Losses at the gene ends were 2 bases for V and 2 bases for J; bases not matched to a gene: 19. The CDR3 spells CASSVAIDRAEDEAGNTIYF. The CDR3 nucleotides are TGTGCCAGCAGCGTGGCAATCGACAGGGCGGAAGATGAAGCTGGAAACACCATATATTTT.

The gene calls are TRBV7-9 and TRBJ1-3; TRBD1 aligns across 9 bases. CDR1 SEHNR and CDR2 FQNEAQ come from the germline V gene (reference sequence). The CDR3 runs 13 residues. The ends lost 5 bases at V and 8 bases at J; junction bases unmatched: 4. The CDR3 DNA follows: TGTGCCAGCAGCCGGGACAGGGCGGACACCATATATTTT. Residues: CASSRDRADTIYF.

CDR3 in amino acids: CASISEASSGDYNEQFF. The CDR3 DNA sequence: TGTGCCAGTATTTCCGAAGCAAGTAGCGGAGACTACAATGAGCAGTTCTTC. The chain has TRBV19 and TRBJ2-1; D might be TRBD2 (6 bases). Germline V gene data show CDR1 as LNHDA and CDR2 as SQIVND (reference sequence). With 7 bases removed from V and 3 bases from J, the gap between germline ends came to 22 bases. CDR3 size: 17 residues. The full variable domain, rest sourced from reference TRBV19 and TRBJ2-1, is DGGITQSPKYLFRKEGQNVTLSCEQNLNHDAMYWYRQDPGQGLRLIYYSQIVNDFQKGDIAEGYSVSREKKESFPLTVTSAQKNPTAFYLCASISEASSGDYNEQFFGPGTRLTVL.

The V call is TRBV7-3, the J call TRBJ2-1; 14 nucleotides match TRBD2. CDR3 size: 18 residues. Germline V gene data show CDR1 as SGHTA and CDR2 as FQGTGA. Trimming at V came to 0 bases and at J to 7 bases, leaving 8 bases not matched to a gene. CDR3 bases: TGTGCCAGCAGCTTAACTGCTGGGACTAGCGGGAGTTGGAATGAGCAGTTCTTC. Amino acid sequence: CASSLTAGTSGSWNEQFF.

The V gene is TRBV6-6, the J gene TRBJ1-5; weak D call: TRBD1 (5 bases). The V end lost 2 bases, the J end lost 3 bases, and 11 bases lay between the germline ends. The length of the CDR3 is 15 residues. The germline V gene encodes CDR1 MNHNY and CDR2 SVGAGI (reference sequence). For the CDR3, the DNA is TGTGCCAGCAGTTACGGGAGGGACGTCAATCAGCCCCAGCATTTT. This translates into CASSYGRDVNQPQHF.

This chain connects TRBV4-1 to TRBJ1-2; 8 bases map to TRBD1. Germline V CDR1 and CDR2: MGHRA, YSYEKL. Germline trimming cut 5 bases from V and 5 bases from J; bases unmatched to any gene: 7. The CDR3 has 14 amino acids. In nucleotides, the CDR3 is TGCGCCAGCAGCTGGACAGGGTTGGATTATGGCTACACCTTC. Its protein product is CASSWTGLDYGYTF.

The V gene is TRBV2, the J gene TRBJ2-3; TRBD1 matches 11 bases. Germline V gene sequence: CDR1 SNHLY, CDR2 FYNNEI. V was pared by 5 bases and J by 4 bases, with 5 bases of the junction left unmatched. The CDR3 consists of 15 residues. CDR3 in amino acids: CASSRTGGRPDTQYF. CDR3 bases: TGTGCCAGCAGTCGGACAGGGGGCCGCCCAGATACGCAGTATTTT.

The genes are TRBV28 and TRBJ1-2; 7 bases fit TRBD1. CDR3 length: 13 amino acids. CDR1 is MDHEN, CDR2 SYDVKM, per germline. The ends lost 1 base at V and 8 bases at J; junction bases unmatched: 4. The CDR3 here is CASSLFGTVGYTF. The CDR3 DNA reads TGTGCCAGCAGTTTATTTGGGACAGTCGGCTACACCTTC.

Regarding this clone: This same CDR3 is encoded by further DNA sequences in the sample. This sequence joins TRBV9 and TRBJ2-3; D is undetermined. CDR1 and CDR2 (germline): SGDLS, YYNGEE. The CDR3 consists of 15 residues. V gave up 0 bases and J gave up 0 bases, with 8 bases separating them. CDR3 sequence reads: CASSVGGLSTDTQYF. The DNA of the CDR3 is TGTGCCAGCAGCGTAGGGGGTCTAAGCACAGATACGCAGTATTTT.